This T cell receptor (beta chain) originates from a study of regulatory T cells in long-lasting Graves disease (dated by TCRdb to about 2021). Regarding the research as a whole: Antithyroid drugs had been taken for less than 3 months by newly diagnosed Graves' disease patients. Patients with persistent Graves' disease were compared with patients with newly diagnosed Graves' disease using TCR sequencing and RNA sequencing of peripheral blood. The study was registered as a clinical trial and conducted in China. A total of about 33 samples were covered by TCR sequencing, comprising approximately 13 persistent and roughly 20 newly diagnosed Graves' disease patients.

The CDR3, cysteine through phenylalanine, is 12 amino acids long. Left in the record is the CDR3 DNA by itself, 36 bases read in frame from the first base. The germline V gene provides CDR1 ENHRY and CDR2 SYGVKD. Trimming takes 4 bases from V and 1 base from J, and the germline ends sit 3 bases apart. This clonotype was seen at least ten times. What antigen it recognizes has not been identified. Per-base quality was not reported, and no clone a single base away is much larger than it. The meaning of the sample's time point label: newly diagnosed GD, antithyroid drugs for less than 3 months. For both TCR sequencing and RNA sequencing, RNA was extracted from PBMCs in TRIzol. The diagnosis of Graves' disease was made according to American Thyroid Association guidelines. Patients were recruited from an endocrinology department in Xi'an, China. From each patient, approximately 10 milliliters of peripheral blood was collected into an EDTA anticoagulant tube. Ficoll Paque Plus density gradient separation was used to isolate PBMCs, and no further T cell sorting was performed. An Agilent 2100 Bioanalyzer and agarose gel were used to assess RNA quality, and a NanoDrop 2000 was used to measure RNA concentration.

The receptor library was made with multiplex PCR. Sequencer: Illumina HiSeq 4000. To build TCR beta libraries, CDR3 regions were amplified by Arm-PCR using iRepertoire HTBI primers. PCR products were gel purified before sequencing. The published analysis was carried out like this. Gene usage analysis of CDR3 amino acid clonotypes relied on the roughly 60 TRBV and more than twelve TRBJ segments identified across samples. COPE and FqMerger were used to merge filtered high-quality paired reads into contigs. Contigs were aligned with BLAST to IMGT TRBV, TRBD and TRBJ reference genes, and CDR3 was defined per IMGT. Clonotypes above 0.1% frequency were classified as highly expanded clones. Repertoire diversity was measured by Shannon entropy, and V-J evenness by the Gini coefficient. Public clonotypes were defined as clonotypes shared by more than one individual. Using fastp trimming at Q25 and MiXCR clonotype assembly, TCRdb reanalyzed the public sequencing data and kept in-frame beta chains. Entries that share a CDR3 protein sequence are merged under the most common genes and DNA. The V and J calls and clone size are TCRdb's, not the authors'. This sample comprises under 400,000 distinct CDR3 sequences, approximately 15% of them detected only once. Together, the top ten hold roughly 30% of the sample.

Results and caveats for the whole study, not just this receptor: The small sample size was acknowledged by the authors as a limitation that may reduce accuracy. More public clonotypes were shared among persistent patients (under 3,000) than among newly diagnosed patients (966). Only the TCR beta chain was sequenced and analyzed. Preferential use of TRBV28, TRBJ1-2 and TRBJ2-5 was observed in persistent disease, whereas TRBV20-1 and TRBJ2-1 were favored in newly diagnosed disease. Persistent Graves' disease patients showed lower TCR Shannon entropy and fewer highly expanded clones than newly diagnosed patients, suggesting clonal expansion. Peripheral blood alone was examined, since thyroid tissue, which constituted the primary lesion, could not be accessed.

The data were also submitted as part of a second study, on T cells in Graves' hyperthyroidism and ophthalmopathy. Taken from the second paper: Stable Graves' hyperthyroidism was defined as the absence of progression to ophthalmopathy over 18 months of follow-up. Hyperthyroidism patients were newly diagnosed, had a disease duration of under 2 months, and were aged 18 to 65 years. Any patient with an uncontrolled infection, another autoimmune disease, pregnancy or lactation was excluded. Clinical symptoms, serum thyroxine and TRAb, thyroid ultrasound, and orbital computed tomography formed the basis for the diagnoses. A first-round RT-PCR of the TCR CDR3 used the HTBI primer set with the Qiagen OneStep RT-PCR kit. Most expanded thyroid clonotypes (frequency above 0.001) were also detected in blood, a finding suggesting that blood repertoires may reflect thyroid immune responses. A model built on a 13 V-J signature distinguished ophthalmopathy from stable hyperthyroidism, reaching roughly 88% sensitivity and around 81% specificity in cross-validation and 80%/75% in testing. In validation, progression to ophthalmopathy was predicted by the model with 65% to 71% sensitivity and around 75% specificity, a median of approximately 6.5 months before onset. To identify TCR V-J signatures that set the groups apart, the researchers used a discovery cohort of roughly 100 patients, made up of roughly 45 with Graves' ophthalmopathy and some 58 with stable Graves' hyperthyroidism. Whether ophthalmopathy could be predicted prospectively was tested in an independent validation cohort made up of under 20 hyperthyroidism patients plus 17 patients who later progressed to ophthalmopathy. The roughly 100 discovery patients were randomly divided into training and test sets at a 7:3 ratio. In more than five Graves' hyperthyroidism patients, the study also compared T-cell repertoires from thyroid tissue with T-cell repertoires from blood. Once sampling was done, hyperthyroidism patients were given methimazole at a starting dose of 30 mg daily, whereas ophthalmopathy patients were given high-dose intravenous methylprednisolone. A second multiplex PCR round built the libraries, followed by size selection and purification. The libraries were sequenced on an Illumina HiSeq2000 using paired-end 100 bp reads. SOAPnuke was used to process the raw data, removing reads that contained adapters or uncalled bases, had a mean Phred below 15, or lacked an exact match to the constant primer or identifier. COPE v1.2.5 was used to merge high-quality paired reads, and clonotypes were defined as unique nucleotide sequences. MiTCR v1.1 was used to align clonotypes to the IMGT TRBV, TRBD and TRBJ reference segments. Only V-J combinations with frequency above 0.0001, covering roughly 99% of repertoires, were analysed. A TCS score was defined as the ratio between F50 (clonal expansion) and ExV (chaos), using BLOSUM62-based TCRdist between CDR3 peptides within each V-J. Welch's t-statistics and random forest reduced fewer than 550 V-J features to 10 to 15, which were used in a naive Bayes classifier (R e1071). Sample size was not statistically predetermined, and blinding of investigators to group allocation was not performed. The paper describes TCR Vbeta CDR3 sequencing of about 140 peripheral blood samples, made up of 43 ophthalmopathy patients, some 80 hyperthyroidism patients and 17 progressor patients.

The rearrangement combines TRBV10-3 with TRBJ2-3; no D segment can be confidently identified. The sequence derives from a man aged 40-55 years with Graves disease. Donor details come from another sample of the same person, matched by shared clones. This sample comprised peripheral blood mononuclear cells (PBMCs), obtained at new diagnosis, from a patient treated with antithyroid drugs. The CDR3 is CAISVRTDTQYF. The nucleotide sequence reads as follows: TGTGCCATCAGTGTCCGCACAGATACGCAGTATTTT.